This T cell receptor (beta chain) stems from a study of blood T cell repertoires in COVID-19. Study-wide background: COVID-19 samples collected from the United States, Italy and Spain covered acute and convalescent phases.

Germline CDR1 reads LNHDA; CDR2 reads SQIVND (reference sequence). The V gene lost 2 bases and the J gene lost 10 bases, with 12 bases spanning the gap. The CDR3 contains 13 residues. Repertoires were generated with immunoSEQ multiplex PCR, while TCRdb's copy carries only in-frame clones and drops some. The top ten clones hold approximately 5% of a sample with about 210,000 clones, 80% to 85% of them seen once. The clonotype originates from a woman aged 70-85 years with COVID-19, enrolled during active disease. Sequenced input: peripheral blood. The chain recombines TRBV19 with TRBJ2-1, with a weak D call TRBD2 (7 bases). CDR3 sequence: CASSIPPGGEQFF. In DNA, the CDR3 is TGTGCCAGTAGTATACCTCCGGGGGGCGAGCAGTTCTTC.